These 2 T cell receptor beta chains were all obtained from the same sample, sequenced in a study of cytomegalovirus exposure and HLA in healthy donors (dated by TCRdb to about 2017). The library was produced with the immunoSEQ multiplex PCR assay. The multiplex PCR relied on a mix of 60 forward primers for TCR Vbeta segments and 13 reverse primers for TCR Jbeta segments. This is the immuneACCESS table as TCRdb keeps it, with only in-frame sequences that have V and J called. A part of the clones is gone; compared with another copy, unresolved V genes explain less than half, and the rest is unexplained. The sample profile shows some 120,000 clones; around 9% of them were found once. Of the sample, under 5.5% falls within the top ten clones. Material: PBMCs. These receptors came from a man aged 40-50 years in good health and CMV-seronegative.

This chain links TRBV29-1 with TRBJ1-1; TRBD1 is a possible D gene (6 bases). Between the trimmed V and J ends, which lost 8 bases and 1 base, there was a span of 14 bases. CDR1 and CDR2 (germline): SQVTM, ANQGSEA. The CDR3 extends over 13 amino acids. CDR3 sequence (DNA): TGCAGCTCCCGGGACACACAGAACACTGAAGCTTTCTTT. Translated: CSSRDTQNTEAFF.

Only a few counts were recorded for this clone. The chain carries TRBV5-1 and TRBJ1-4; tentatively, D is TRBD1 (5 bases). CDR1 and CDR2 from the germline V gene are SGHRS and YFSETQ. Trimming took 4 bases from V and 7 from J, leaving 17 bases between them. The CDR3 contains 15 residues. The CDR3 DNA reads as TGCGCCAGCAGCCCCGGGAGAAGGGGTGGTGAAAAACTGTTTTTT. Translating gives CASSPGRRGGEKLFF.